The present T cell receptor beta chain was sequenced within a study of patients and donors after allogeneic stem cell transplantation. TCRdb called the RT-PCR reads again in MiXCR, with one record for every CDR3 protein. Of approximately 200,000 distinct CDR3 sequences in the sample, around two fifths were seen once. This clonotype has a handful of counts. Germline V gene lookup returns CDR1 SQVTM and CDR2 ANQGSEA. The junction had 10 bases not matched to a gene; V was cut back by 4 bases and J by 5 bases. This CDR3 has 14 amino acids. The specimen sequenced was blood, either unsorted or a sorted T cell fraction (not recorded which). This receptor was taken from a human donor who was either an allogeneic HSCT recipient or a stem cell or donor lymphocyte infusion donor (not recorded which). It is not recorded whose cells these are; they may come from a transplant donor. The rearrangement links TRBV29-1 to TRBJ1-1; 7 bases align to TRBD1. The CDR3 DNA sequence: TGCAGCGTTGTGACAGGGACTATGGGGACTGAAGCTTTCTTT. Its protein is CSVVTGTMGTEAFF.